The 30 T cell receptor beta chains below come from one sample, sequenced in a study of breast tumors, draining lymph nodes, adjacent tissues. Breast cancer patients provided tissue from their axillary draining lymph nodes. TCRdb itself ran the multiplex PCR reads through MiXCR, one entry per CDR3 protein. The sample lists 150,000 to 200,000 distinct CDR3 sequences, about 30% occurring once. The material sequenced was axillary lymph node tissue. The receptors come from a female donor with breast cancer. Some clones in this sample may be carry-over from other donors' samples.

This clonotype was recorded at least ten times. The V call is TRBV7-9, the J call TRBJ2-7, with 9 positions matching TRBD2. The CDR3 covers 14 residues. Germline CDR1 is SEHNR and CDR2 is FQNEAQ (reference sequence). The V gene end was trimmed by 5 bases and the J gene end by 2 bases; junction bases not matched to a gene: 4. The CDR3 sequence is CASSASGTTYEQYF. In DNA form, the CDR3 reads TGTGCCAGCAGCGCTAGCGGGACGACCTACGAGCAGTACTTC.

About this clonotype itself: A read error may produce the germline difference seen at one junction end. This rearrangement joins TRBV5-4 to TRBJ2-2, with TRBD1 matching over 8 bases. This CDR3 comprises 14 residues. The germline V gene encodes CDR1 SGHNT and CDR2 YYREEE (reference sequence). The CDR3: CASGLDRDIGELFF. CDR3 nucleotides: TGTGCCAGCGGCTTGGACAGGGATATCGGGGAGCTGTTTTTT.

This clonotype was observed at least ten times. The chain employs TRBV20-1 and TRBJ1-2, with a possible D match to TRBD1 (6 bases). V shed 6 bases and J shed 4 bases, with 15 bases lying between them. Germline assignment: CDR1 DFQATT and CDR2 SNEGSKA (reference sequence). The CDR3 contains 13 residues. Here the CDR3 DNA reads TGCAGTGCCCCTCCGGACAGCTCCTATGGCTACACCTTC. Amino acid sequence: CSAPPDSSYGYTF.

This clonotype has at least ten counts. The J gene is TRBJ2-7, the V gene TRBV5-1, with D possibly TRBD1 on 6 matching bases. The CDR3 extends over 13 amino acids. V dropped 3 bases and J dropped 7 bases, with 14 bases sitting between them. Per germline, CDR1 SGHRS and CDR2 YFSETQ. The CDR3 protein is CASSSGVAGEQYF. As DNA, the CDR3 is TGCGCCAGCAGCTCAGGGGTAGCAGGGGAGCAGTACTTC.

Many counts were recorded for this clonotype. V and J are TRBV9 and TRBJ2-1; no firm D call. The V end lost 0 bases, the J end lost 0 bases, and 10 bases lay between the germline ends. The CDR3 length is 16 residues. The germline gives CDR1 SGDLS, CDR2 YYNGEE. For the CDR3, the DNA is TGTGCCAGCAGCGTAGAGGCAACTCTCTCCTACAATGAGCAGTTCTTC. As protein: CASSVEATLSYNEQFF.

For this clonotype: Just one base apart from a much larger clone, this may be a read error. The chain uses TRBV13 and TRBJ2-5; 7 positions match TRBD2. The CDR3 is 14 amino acids. The J segment lost 3 bases and the V segment lost 2 bases, leaving 3 bases of the junction unmatched. Germline CDR1 reads PRHDT; CDR2 reads FYEKMQ (reference sequence). The CDR3 loop reads CASSLRGGKETQYF. The CDR3, as DNA: TGTGCCAGCAGCTTACGCGGGGGAAAAGAGACCCAGTACTTC. Full variable domain (missing parts from reference TRBV13 and TRBJ2-5): AAGVIQSPRHLIKEKRETATLKCYPIPRHDTVYWYQQGPGQDPQFLISFYEKMQSDKGSIPDRFSAQQFSDYHSELNMSSLELGDSALYFCASSLRGGKETQYFGPGTRLLVL.

As regards this clonotype: A read error is possible here, since a much larger clone lies one base away. The genes are TRBV19 and TRBJ2-1; 9 bases are a match to TRBD2. Germline V gives CDR1 LNHDA, CDR2 SQIVND (reference sequence). The length of the CDR3 is 18 residues. The CDR3 DNA reads TGTGCCAGTAGTATAATCGGGTCGGCGGGGGGGTTTTACAATGAGCCGTTCTTC. Translated: CASSIIGSAGGFYNEPFF.

This chain links TRBV9 with TRBJ2-2, with D possibly being TRBD2 (7 bases). Germline CDR1 SGDLS, CDR2 YYNGEE. The CDR3 has 14 residues. Trimming removed 4 bases from V and 6 bases from J, with 13 bases in between. The DNA of the CDR3 is TGTGCCAGCAGCAGGGAGGGGGGGTCCGGGGAGCTGTTTTTT. This sequence encodes CASSREGGSGELFF.

Regarding this clonotype: A much larger clone lies a single base off, so this may be a read error. CDR3 DNA sequence: TGTGCCAGCAGCTTTCAGCGGGAGGGCTCCTACGAGCAGCACTTC. Amino acid sequence: CASSFQREGSYEQHF. The gene calls are TRBV7-8 and TRBJ2-7, with 10 positions matching TRBD2. Germline V gene sequence: CDR1 SGHVS, CDR2 FQNEAQ. The CDR3 runs 15 residues. Using reference TRBV7-8 and TRBJ2-7 for the parts outside the CDR3, the full variable domain is GAGVSQSPRYKVAKRGQDVALRCDPISGHVSLFWYQQALGQGPEFLTYFQNEAQLDKSGLPSDRFFAERPEGSVSTLKIQRTQQEDSAVYLCASSFQREGSYEQHFGPGTRLTVT.

CDR3 DNA sequence: TGTGCCTGGAGTGAGGGAGCGGTTGTAGATACGCAGTATTTT. Translated: CAWSEGAVVDTQYF. This sequence joins TRBV30 and TRBJ2-3; a weak D match, TRBD2 (5 bases). CDR1 is GTSNPN, CDR2 SVGIG, per germline (reference sequence). Between the trimmed V and J ends, which lost 1 base and 5 bases, there was a span of 13 bases. The CDR3 is made up of 14 amino acids.

The count of this clonotype is one. This may be a read error: a much more frequent sequence differs by one nucleotide. The J gene is TRBJ2-3, the V gene TRBV6-2 or TRBV6-3; the D gene is possibly TRBD2 (6 bases). The CDR3 extends over 16 amino acids. The germline V gene encodes CDR1 MNHEY and CDR2 SVGEGT. CDR3 loop: CASSHSRDSSSDTQYF. CDR3 coding DNA: TGTGCCAGCAGTCACTCCAGGGACTCCAGCTCAGATACGCAGTATTTT.

The chain couples TRBV20-1 to TRBJ1-6, with TRBD1 identical over 7 bases. The CDR3 covers 15 residues. Germline assignment: CDR1 DFQATT and CDR2 SNEGSKA (reference sequence). The J segment lost 7 bases and the V segment lost 6 bases, leaving 12 bases of the junction unmatched. CDR3 region: CSAPNRDSRNSPLHF. The CDR3 DNA is TGCAGTGCCCCTAACCGGGACAGTCGCAATTCACCCCTCCACTTT.

This clonotype has at least ten counts. A single base separates this from a much larger clone, so it may be a read error. The chain employs TRBV20-1 and TRBJ1-2; tentatively, D is TRBD1 (5 bases). Trimming stripped 6 bases from V and 5 bases from J, with 16 bases between. The CDR3 runs 13 residues. In germline, CDR1 is DFQATT, CDR2 SNEGSKA (reference sequence). The CDR3 nucleotides read TGCAGTGCCCCCCAGGGCAGGGCATATGGCTACACCTTC. Its protein product is CSAPQGRAYGYTF.

For this clonotype: This could be a read error, since a much larger clone is one nucleotide away. This chain uses TRBV5-4 with TRBJ2-5, with 9 bases identical to TRBD2. The junction had 16 bases not matched to a gene; V was cut back by 2 bases and J by 2 bases. CDR3 length: 19 amino acids. Germline assignment: CDR1 SGHNT and CDR2 YYREEE (reference sequence). CDR3 loop: CASSLFLTLSGSGQETQYF. The CDR3 DNA reads as TGTGCCAGCAGCTTATTCTTAACCCTTAGCGGGAGTGGGCAAGAGACCCAGTACTTC.

Many counts were recorded for this clonotype. This rearrangement joins TRBV15 to TRBJ2-1; 10 nucleotides match TRBD2. The germline CDR1 and CDR2 sequences are LNHNV and YYDKDF (reference sequence). CDR3 size: 12 residues. Unmatched junction bases numbered 3, after V lost 6 bases and J lost 10 bases. The chain's CDR3 is CATSLAGVEQFF. The CDR3 DNA reads TGTGCCACCAGTCTAGCGGGGGTGGAGCAGTTCTTC. The whole variable domain, filled in from reference TRBV15 and TRBJ2-1, reads DAMVIQNPRYQVTQFGKPVTLSCSQTLNHNVMYWYQQKSSQAPKLLFHYYDKDFNNEADTPDNFQSRRPNTSFCFLDIRSPGLGDTAMYLCATSLAGVEQFFGPGTRLTVL.

This clonotype was found many times. This chain links TRBV6-5 with TRBJ2-5, with TRBD2 identical over 15 bases. This CDR3 has 16 amino acids. J lost 4 bases, V lost 5 bases, and 5 bases had no gene match. Germline assignment: CDR1 MNHEY and CDR2 SVGAGI. CDR3 bases: TGTGCCAGCAGTACAGGACTAGCGGGAGGGAGAGAGACCCAGTACTTC. Residues: CASSTGLAGGRETQYF.

This clonotype has ten or more counts. The CDR3 nucleotides are TGTGCCAGCACCCTCGGGGGACGTCGGAGCCAGCCCCAGCATTTT. Translating it yields CASTLGGRRSQPQHF. The chain combines TRBV2 with TRBJ1-5; the D gene is possibly TRBD1 (5 bases). V was clipped by 7 bases and J by 7 bases, with 20 bases between them. This CDR3 has 15 amino acids. Germline values: CDR1 SNHLY, CDR2 FYNNEI.

This clonotype was counted many times. This chain links TRBV10-3 with TRBJ2-2; no clear D. Looked up from germline, CDR1 is ENHRY and CDR2 is SYGVKD. This CDR3 contains 12 residues. The V and J ends lost 6 bases and 8 bases respectively, with 10 bases between them. The CDR3 is CAIRDKGGELFF. For the CDR3, the DNA is TGTGCCATCAGGGATAAAGGGGGGGAGCTGTTTTTT.

This clonotype was counted many times. The rearrangement uses TRBV7-9 and TRBJ2-7; TRBD2 aligns across 11 bases. The CDR3 loop spans 17 amino acids. Germline CDR1 and CDR2: SEHNR and FQNEAQ (reference sequence). The ends lost 4 bases at V and 7 bases at J; junction bases unmatched: 15. CDR3 residues: CASSSGSSGRPALEQYF. In nucleotides, the CDR3 is TGTGCCAGCAGCTCAGGTTCTAGCGGGAGGCCAGCTTTAGAGCAGTACTTC.

To note about this clonotype: The DNA is omitted, as the CDR3 cannot be located on it reliably, and the CDR3 follows TCRdb's listing. V is TRBV29-1 and J is TRBJ1-2. Per germline, CDR1 SQVTM and CDR2 ANQGSEA. The CDR3 length equals 16 residues, ends included. CDR3: CSYICSARGMRGQNTF.

The chain recombines TRBV24-1 with TRBJ2-7; TRBD1 aligns across 9 bases. The CDR3 totals 13 residues. Germline CDR1 reads KGHDR; CDR2 reads SFDVKD. Trimming at V came to 7 bases and at J to 6 bases, leaving 6 bases not matched to a gene. The CDR3 loop is CATSRTGAREQYF. The CDR3 nucleotides read TGTGCCACCAGCCGGACAGGGGCTCGCGAGCAGTACTTC.

With respect to this clonotype: A single base separates this from a much larger clone, so it may be a read error. The CDR3 ends on some other residue instead of the conserved phenylalanine or tryptophan, so this is likely a read error. The chain employs TRBV30 and TRBJ2-1; the D gene is possibly TRBD1 (5 bases). The length of the CDR3 is 14 residues. V was trimmed by 6 bases and J by 0 bases, leaving 12 bases between them. Germline V gives CDR1 GTSNPN, CDR2 SVGIG (reference sequence). Here the CDR3 DNA reads TGTGCCTGTTCGTGGGGCGCCTCCTACAATGAGCAGTTCTCC. Amino acid sequence: CACSWGASYNEQFS.

Only a few counts were recorded for this clonotype. A much larger clone lies a single base off, so this may be a read error. The rearrangement joins TRBV20-1 to TRBJ2-1; 11 positions agree with TRBD2. Germline assignment: CDR1 DFQATT and CDR2 SNEGSKA (reference sequence). The CDR3 covers 14 residues. The J segment lost 9 bases and the V segment lost 5 bases, leaving 9 bases of the junction unmatched. CDR3 coding DNA: TGCAGTGCTCCCTCTAGCGGGAGGATTACTGAGCAGTTCTTC. Translation gives CSAPSSGRITEQFF.

This clonotype was detected many times. One base away lies a much larger clone, so this may be a sequencing read error. The rearrangement links TRBV20-1 to TRBJ1-5; D might be TRBD1 (6 bases). Germline V gene sequence: CDR1 DFQATT, CDR2 SNEGSKA (reference sequence). This CDR3 spans 14 amino acids. V shed 6 bases and J shed 9 bases, with 21 bases lying between them. The CDR3 nucleotides are TGCAGTGCCTCACAGGGAATTAATGGTCCGCCCCAGCATTTT. Its protein is CSASQGINGPPQHF.

This clonotype showed up many times. The chain recombines TRBV7-9 with TRBJ1-2; D unclear. The CDR3 sequence is 15 residues long. Trimming took 5 bases from V and 4 from J, leaving 17 bases between them. CDR1 SEHNR and CDR2 FQNEAQ come from the germline V gene (reference sequence). This CDR3 reads CASSREKYPRYGYTF. Here the CDR3 DNA reads TGTGCCAGCAGCCGCGAGAAGTATCCTCGCTATGGCTACACCTTC.

DNA of the CDR3: TGTGCCAGAGATTCCCGGCGGGGCATTAATGAAAAACTGTTTTTT. This translates into CARDSRRGINEKLFF. The V gene is TRBV14, the J gene TRBJ1-4; D may be TRBD1 (5 bases). Germline V gene data show CDR1 as SGHDN and CDR2 as FVKESK. The CDR3 sequence is 15 residues long. V lost 9 bases and J 4 bases, leaving 18 bases between the germline ends.

The chain has TRBV20-1 and TRBJ2-3; the D is unclear. V shed 1 base and J shed 1 base, with 3 bases lying between them. CDR3 length equals 12 residues. Germline lookup yields CDR1 DFQATT and CDR2 SNEGSKA (reference sequence). The CDR3 spells CSARGGTDTQYF. The CDR3 nucleotides are TGCAGTGCTAGAGGGGGCACAGATACGCAGTATTTT.

A word on this clonotype: A junction end diverges from the germline sequence, so it may reflect a read error. The CDR3 DNA is TGCGCCAGCAGCTTATTTGCGGGAGTCGAAGATACGCAGCATTTT. This encodes CASSLFAGVEDTQHF. The genes are TRBV7-2 and TRBJ2-3; D uncertain. The tail of the sequence fits TRBJ1-5 better, so the J call may be wrong. Per the germline V gene, CDR1 is SGHTA and CDR2 is FQGNSA. There are 15 residues in the CDR3.

Remarks on this clonotype: Possible read error: a much larger clone is one base away. The chain recombines TRBV6-5 with TRBJ2-7; a possible D gene is TRBD2 (5 bases). Germline lookup yields CDR1 MNHEY and CDR2 SVGAGI. There are 14 residues in the CDR3. In DNA form, the CDR3 reads TGTGCCAGCAGTCACTCGGGGAGCTCCTACGAGCAGTGCTTC. This translates into CASSHSGSSYEQCF.

As concerns this clonotype: An end of the junction differs from the germline gene, which may be a read error. The chain recombines TRBV5-1 with TRBJ2-3; the D gene is possibly TRBD2 (5 bases). CDR3 length: 15 amino acids. Germline assignment: CDR1 SGHRS and CDR2 YFSETQ. Here the CDR3 reads CASTQTEGGTDTQYF. CDR3 sequence (DNA): TGCGCCAGCACCCAGACGGAAGGAGGCACCGATACGCAGTATTTT.